The 16 T cell receptor beta chains reported below all come from one sample, sequenced in a study of blood T cell repertoires in COVID-19. The protocol was immunoSEQ multiplex PCR, while the TCRdb copy is restricted to in-frame clones and leaves out a portion. The data hold 250,000 or so clones, with 85% to 90% observed a single time. The sequenced sample was peripheral blood. These receptors originate from a woman aged 60 to 75 with COVID-19, enrolled during active disease.

V usage is TRBV30 and J usage is TRBJ2-7; 8 bases align to TRBD1. The ends lost 3 bases at V and 8 bases at J; junction bases unmatched: 9. The CDR3 is 13 residues long. CDR1 and CDR2 (germline): GTSNPN, SVGIG (reference sequence). The DNA of the CDR3 is TGTGCCTGGAGCGTCGGACAGGGAAGGAAGCAGTACTTC. It codes for CAWSVGQGRKQYF.

V usage is TRBV7-2 and J usage is TRBJ1-2; 7 bases map to TRBD1. This CDR3 spans 15 amino acids. After removal of 4 bases from V and 0 bases from J, the junction contained 5 bases not matched to a gene. Germline V gene data show CDR1 as SGHTA and CDR2 as FQGNSA. The CDR3 spells CASSSWDRSNYGYTF. Written as DNA, the CDR3 is TGTGCCAGCAGCTCATGGGACAGATCTAACTATGGCTACACCTTC. Full variable domain (outside the CDR3, taken from reference TRBV7-2 and TRBJ1-2): GAGVSQSPSNKVTEKGKDVELRCDPISGHTALYWYRQSLGQGLEFLIYFQGNSAPDKSGLPSDRFSAERTGGSVSTLTIQRTQQEDSAVYLCASSSWDRSNYGYTFGSGTRLTVV.

This chain uses TRBV7-2 with TRBJ2-2, with 8 positions matching TRBD1. This CDR3 comprises 14 residues. Germline V CDR1 and CDR2: SGHTA, FQGNSA. The junction had 3 bases not matched to a gene; V was cut back by 5 bases and J by 4 bases. The CDR3 DNA is TGTGCCAGCAGCGGACAGGGTATCACCGGGGAGCTGTTTTTT. This gives the protein CASSGQGITGELFF.

This clone was seen just once. The chain employs TRBV4-1 and TRBJ1-2, with D perhaps matching TRBD1 (6 bases). Germline CDR1 and CDR2: MGHRA and YSYEKL. The germline V and J ends were trimmed by 3 bases and 3 bases, with 11 bases remaining between them. This CDR3 comprises 14 residues. In DNA, the CDR3 is TGCGCCAGCAGCCACGGACAGCTGGACTATGGCTACACCTTC. It translates to CASSHGQLDYGYTF.

This chain connects TRBV18 to TRBJ2-2; weak D call: TRBD1 (6 bases). The CDR3 runs to 17 residues. Germline CDR1 KGHSH, CDR2 LQKENI. V gave up 2 bases and J gave up 4 bases, with 17 bases separating them. CDR3 DNA sequence: TGTGCCAGCTCACCATCCCTCTTCGACAGGACCACCGGGGAGCTGTTTTTT. This gives the protein CASSPSLFDRTTGELFF.

The rearrangement links TRBV18 to TRBJ2-5; 11 nucleotides align to TRBD2. Germline CDR1 and CDR2: KGHSH and LQKENI. The V gene end was trimmed by 4 bases and the J gene end by 2 bases; junction bases not matched to a gene: 6. This CDR3 has 16 residues. CDR3 protein: CASSRDSSGGQETQYF. The CDR3 coding sequence is TGTGCCAGCTCACGGGACTCTAGCGGGGGGCAAGAGACCCAGTACTTC.

The rearrangement joins TRBV5-1 to TRBJ2-7; 7 positions agree with TRBD2. Germline V gene lookup returns CDR1 SGHRS and CDR2 YFSETQ. V was clipped by 4 bases and J by 9 bases; unmatched bases: 13. The CDR3 totals 14 residues. CDR3 nucleotide sequence: TGCGCCAGCAGCCGGGAGGCTAGGGGTGTTGGGCAGTACTTC. This sequence encodes CASSREARGVGQYF.

This clone was recorded only once. The chain employs TRBV6-5 and TRBJ1-6, with 10 bases matching TRBD1. CDR3 size: 15 residues. Germline V gene lookup returns CDR1 MNHEY and CDR2 SVGAGI. The V gene end was trimmed by 6 bases and the J gene end by 9 bases; junction bases not matched to a gene: 8. CDR3 loop: CASRLGQGIRSPLHF. The CDR3 DNA is TGTGCCAGCAGGTTGGGACAGGGGATACGTTCACCCCTCCACTTT.

This clone has more than one count but fewer than ten. This chain joins TRBV5-6 and TRBJ1-2; the match to TRBD1 covers 8 bases. This CDR3 comprises 15 residues. V trimming: 3 bases; J trimming: 2 bases; junction bases outside the gene matches: 6. Germline CDR1 SGHDT, CDR2 YYEEEE. CDR3 in amino acids: CASSWTGRNNYGYTF. CDR3 nucleotide sequence: TGTGCCAGCAGCTGGACAGGGCGCAACAACTATGGCTACACCTTC.

V gene TRBV6-6 combines with J gene TRBJ1-4, with D possibly being TRBD1 (6 bases). Trimming took 5 bases from V and 8 from J, leaving 12 bases between them. Per germline, CDR1 MNHNY and CDR2 SVGAGI (reference sequence). This CDR3 is built from 13 residues. CDR3 DNA sequence: TGTGCCAGCAGTCAGGGAACAGGGGAAAAACTGTTTTTT. Amino acid sequence: CASSQGTGEKLFF.

The rearrangement links TRBV24-1 to TRBJ2-1, with 8 bases lining up with TRBD1. Per germline, CDR1 KGHDR and CDR2 SFDVKD. The CDR3 extends over 13 amino acids. V shed 7 bases, J shed 8 bases, and the junction held 6 bases outside the gene matches. For the CDR3, the DNA is TGTGCCACCAGGAGGACAGGGACCGATGAGCAGTTCTTC. Its translation: CATRRTGTDEQFF.

V is TRBV25-1 and J is TRBJ1-6; possible D gene TRBD1, 6 bases. CDR3 length: 13 amino acids. CDR1 is MGHDK and CDR2 is SYGVNS in the germline V gene. The ends were cut back, 3 bases at V and 7 bases at J, with 7 bases in the middle. The CDR3 spells CASSDTGNSPLHF. The CDR3 nucleotides read TGTGCCAGCAGTGATACAGGGAATTCACCCCTCCACTTT.

The CDR3 DNA follows: TGCAGCGCCAGACGGGATTCTAATTCACCCCTCCACTTT. Encoded protein: CSARRDSNSPLHF. The chain employs TRBV29-1 and TRBJ1-6; no clear D. V was trimmed by 7 bases and J by 6 bases, leaving 13 bases between them. Germline CDR1 SQVTM, CDR2 ANQGSEA. The CDR3 consists of 13 residues.

This chain joins TRBV7-8 and TRBJ1-3, with 8 bases that match TRBD1. The CDR3 runs to 14 residues. Trimming at V came to 5 bases and at J to 2 bases, leaving 2 bases not matched to a gene. Looked up from germline, CDR1 is SGHVS and CDR2 is FQNEAQ. The CDR3 DNA follows: TGTGCCAGCAGCAGACAGGGGACTGGAAACACCATATATTTT. This encodes CASSRQGTGNTIYF.

The genes are TRBV19 and TRBJ1-6; TRBD1 agrees at 10 bases. Germline V lookup: CDR1 LNHDA, CDR2 SQIVND (reference sequence). Losses at the gene ends were 3 bases for V and 7 bases for J; bases not matched to a gene: 9. The CDR3 contains 17 residues. The CDR3 sequence is CASSMGDRGLSNSPLHF. The CDR3 DNA follows: TGTGCCAGTAGTATGGGGGACAGGGGACTTTCCAATTCACCCCTCCACTTT.

The V call is TRBV12-3 or TRBV12-4, the J call TRBJ1-2, with 9 bases identical to TRBD1. The V and J ends lost 6 bases and 8 bases, in that order; junction bases with no gene match: 7. The CDR3 length is 13 residues. The CDR3 DNA follows: TGTGCCAGCAGACACACAGGGGGCCAAGGCTACACCTTC. This sequence encodes CASRHTGGQGYTF.